Presented here are 22 T cell receptor beta chains from one specimen sequenced in a study of technical replicates of blood from a few donors. Sequencing was performed with immunoSEQ multiplex PCR; in TCRdb, only in-frame clones are kept and a portion is missing. The sample has fewer than 75,000 clones, just over 90% seen once. The sequenced sample was T cells isolated from PBMCs. These receptor sequences come from a human donor in good health.

CDR3 in amino acids: CASSTGNGHQPQHF. The CDR3 DNA is TGTGCCAGTAGTACAGGGAATGGGCATCAGCCCCAGCATTTT. The rearrangement links TRBV19 to TRBJ1-5; D may be TRBD1 (5 bases). The V gene lost 4 bases and the J gene lost 5 bases, with 12 bases spanning the gap. CDR3 length: 14 amino acids. Germline V gives CDR1 LNHDA, CDR2 SQIVND (reference sequence).

V usage is TRBV21-1 and J usage is TRBJ2-7; the D segment call TRBD1 is taken from the table without a DNA check. TRBV21-1 is a pseudogene locus. The CDR3 contains 16 residues. The CDR3 spells CASSKRGAGDFYEQYF. As DNA, the CDR3 is TGTGCCAGCAGCAAGAGAGGGGCAGGGGATTTTTACGAGCAGTACTTC.

V is TRBV5-1 and J is TRBJ2-1; D might be TRBD2 (6 bases). V dropped 2 bases and J dropped 7 bases, with 13 bases sitting between them. From germline, CDR1 is SGHRS and CDR2 YFSETQ. The CDR3 consists of 14 residues. The CDR3 loop is CASSLELARNEQFF. In DNA form, the CDR3 reads TGCGCCAGCAGCTTAGAACTAGCTCGGAATGAGCAGTTCTTC.

The V call is TRBV6-4, the J call TRBJ1-1, with D possibly matching TRBD1 (5 bases). The CDR3 is made up of 14 amino acids. Per germline, CDR1 MRHNA and CDR2 SNTAGT. Trimming took off 6 bases at V and 0 bases at J, with 11 bases between the two ends. DNA for the CDR3: TGTGCCAGCAGCCGGACAACCCTGAACACTGAAGCTTTCTTT. Residues: CASSRTTLNTEAFF.

The chain employs TRBV11-2 and TRBJ1-2, with D perhaps matching TRBD1 (6 bases). The V gene's germline CDR1 is SGHAT and CDR2 FQNNGV. The length of the CDR3 is 14 residues. Trimming took 1 base from V and 3 from J, leaving 9 bases between them. The CDR3 loop is CASSLGSGDYGYTF. The CDR3 DNA follows: TGTGCCAGCAGCTTAGGTTCAGGGGACTATGGCTACACCTTC.

The chain joins TRBV5-1 to TRBJ2-5; TRBD2 matches at 7 bases. Trimming cost V 3 bases and J 4 bases; bases outside gene matches: 9. Germline V gene lookup returns CDR1 SGHRS and CDR2 YFSETQ. This CDR3 is built from 15 residues. The CDR3 here is CASSYGGGTTETQYF. In nucleotides, the CDR3 is TGCGCCAGCAGCTATGGGGGGGGGACGACAGAGACCCAGTACTTC.

This clone appeared once. The rearrangement joins TRBV11-2 to TRBJ2-7; D is perhaps TRBD1 (6 bases). Looked up from germline, CDR1 is SGHAT and CDR2 is FQNNGV. CDR3 length equals 18 residues. Trimming removed 7 bases at V and 3 bases at J, with 28 bases between. The CDR3 reads CASTRPGKSSRGVYEQYF. CDR3 nucleotide sequence: TGTGCCAGCACCCGGCCGGGAAAATCGTCCAGGGGCGTCTACGAGCAGTACTTC.

V gene TRBV27 combines with J gene TRBJ2-2; no clear D. Germline loops: CDR1 MNHEY, CDR2 SMNVEV (reference sequence). Trimming removed 3 bases from V and 4 bases from J, with 9 bases in between. CDR3 length: 14 amino acids. The DNA of the CDR3 is TGTGCCAGCAGTTTTAAGTCTACCACCGGGGAGCTGTTTTTT. Amino acids: CASSFKSTTGELFF.

The chain joins TRBV30 to TRBJ1-2; D gene ambiguous. The CDR3 extends over 12 amino acids. V lost 2 bases and J lost 4, with 8 bases in between. The germline V gene has CDR1 GTSNPN and CDR2 SVGIG (reference sequence). As DNA, the CDR3 is TGTGCCTGGAGTACATTCTTCTATGGCTACACCTTC. It yields the protein CAWSTFFYGYTF.

The rearrangement uses TRBV20-1 and TRBJ1-2; TRBD1 might be the D (5 bases). This CDR3 has 11 residues. Germline V gives CDR1 DFQATT, CDR2 SNEGSKA (reference sequence). Trimming took 3 bases from V and 5 from J, leaving 7 bases between them. As DNA, the CDR3 is TGCAGTGCTAGGGGGCTGTATGGCTACACCTTC. Translation: CSARGLYGYTF.

This sequence joins TRBV7-9 and TRBJ2-7, with 9 positions matching TRBD2. CDR1 is SEHNR, CDR2 FQNEAQ, per germline (reference sequence). V lost 3 bases to trimming and J lost 1 base; unmatched junction nucleotides: 1. The CDR3 is 14 amino acids. The CDR3 coding sequence is TGTGCCAGCAGCTTCACTAGCGGGTCCTACGAGCAGTACTTC. Amino acids: CASSFTSGSYEQYF.

The genes are TRBV6-1 and TRBJ1-3, with 9 bases aligning to TRBD1. The germline gives CDR1 MNHNS, CDR2 SASEGT. V lost 6 bases and J lost 0; bases outside the gene matches: 3. CDR3 length: 15 residues. The CDR3 loop reads CASSGTGSSGNTIYF. CDR3 DNA: TGTGCCAGCAGCGGGACAGGGAGCTCTGGAAACACCATATATTTT.

This chain connects TRBV5-1 to TRBJ1-1; 7 bases agree with TRBD1. There are 15 residues in the CDR3. J lost 3 bases, V lost 4 bases, and 9 bases had no gene match. CDR1 and CDR2 (germline): SGHRS, YFSETQ. This CDR3 is CASSEHRGMDTEAFF. Written as DNA, the CDR3 is TGCGCCAGCAGCGAACACAGGGGAATGGACACTGAAGCTTTCTTT.

J is TRBJ2-1 and V is TRBV11-2; 7 nucleotides align to TRBD2. J was trimmed by 9 bases and V by 0 bases; bases with no gene match: 11. In germline, CDR1 is SGHAT, CDR2 FQNNGV. The CDR3 has 16 amino acids. CDR3 coding DNA: TGTGCCAGCAGCTTAGAATCGGCTAGCGGTAGTCGTGAGCAGTTCTTC. Translating it yields CASSLESASGSREQFF. The full variable domain, in which reference TRBV11-2 and TRBJ2-1 provide the parts outside the CDR3, is EAGVAQSPRYKIIEKRQSVAFWCNPISGHATLYWYQQILGQGPKLLIQFQNNGVVDDSQLPKDRFSAERLKGVDSTLKIQPAKLEDSAVYLCASSLESASGSREQFFGPGTRLTVL.

As DNA, the CDR3 is TGTGCCAGCAGCTTACTCCGGGACATGAACATCTACGAGCAGTACTTC. Its protein product is CASSLLRDMNIYEQYF. This sequence joins TRBV11-3 and TRBJ2-7, with D perhaps matching TRBD1 (6 bases). Germline CDR1 SGHNT, CDR2 YENEEA. The CDR3 covers 16 residues. Trimming took off 2 bases at V and 3 bases at J, with 17 bases between the two ends.

V gene TRBV10-3 combines with J gene TRBJ2-3; 13 bases map to TRBD2. With V trimmed by 8 bases and J by 1 base, 3 bases remained unmatched. The CDR3 loop spans 15 amino acids. Germline loops: CDR1 ENHRY, CDR2 SYGVKD. For the CDR3, the DNA is TGTGCCATCGGGACTAGCGGGGCCGGCACAGATACGCAGTATTTT. Translating gives CAIGTSGAGTDTQYF.

The chain recombines TRBV10-3 with TRBJ1-2; TRBD1 is a possible D gene (5 bases). The CDR3 is 13 residues long. The germline gives CDR1 ENHRY, CDR2 SYGVKD. V dropped 5 bases and J dropped 4 bases, with 11 bases sitting between them. The DNA for the CDR3 is TGTGCCATCAGTTCACAGGCAGTCTATGGCTACACCTTC. Translated: CAISSQAVYGYTF.

The chain employs TRBV19 and TRBJ1-4; D possibly corresponds to TRBD1 (5 bases). V lost 7 bases, J lost 3 bases, and 15 bases lay in between. The CDR3 runs 15 residues. Germline V gene sequence: CDR1 LNHDA, CDR2 SQIVND (reference sequence). This CDR3 is CASKGWGEANEKLFF. In nucleotides, the CDR3 is TGTGCCAGTAAGGGATGGGGGGAGGCTAATGAAAAACTGTTTTTT.

The chain joins TRBV2 to TRBJ1-4; weak D call: TRBD1 (5 bases). This CDR3 has 13 residues. Trimming shortened V by 8 bases and J by 5 bases, and 12 bases separated the two germline ends. Germline V gene lookup returns CDR1 SNHLY and CDR2 FYNNEI. CDR3 sequence: CASDDSPNEKLFF. Written as DNA, the CDR3 is TGTGCCAGCGATGACAGCCCGAATGAAAAACTGTTTTTT. Combining the CDR3 with reference TRBV2 and TRBJ1-4 gives the whole variable domain EPEVTQTPSHQVTQMGQEVILRCVPISNHLYFYWYRQILGQKVEFLVSFYNNEISEKSEIFDDQFSVERPDGSNFTLKIRSTKLEDSAMYFCASDDSPNEKLFFGSGTQLSVL.

The rearrangement links TRBV4-1 to TRBJ2-7; no clear D. Germline V gene lookup returns CDR1 MGHRA and CDR2 YSYEKL. The CDR3 runs to 15 residues. Deletions cut 1 base from V and 3 bases from J, with 13 bases between. This CDR3 reads CASSQVPGGNYEQYF. Written as DNA, the CDR3 is TGCGCCAGCAGCCAAGTGCCCGGCGGAAACTACGAGCAGTACTTC.

The rearrangement uses TRBV10-3 and TRBJ1-5; 7 nucleotides match TRBD1. Germline trimming cut 0 bases from V and 6 bases from J; bases unmatched to any gene: 8. The germline gives CDR1 ENHRY, CDR2 SYGVKD. This CDR3 is built from 16 residues. CDR3 loop: CAISESRGTEAQPQHF. The CDR3 coding sequence is TGTGCCATCAGTGAGTCACGGGGGACAGAGGCTCAGCCCCAGCATTTT.

The CDR3 region is CASSFVTGAGELFF. CDR3 sequence (DNA): TGTGCCAGCAGCTTTGTTACGGGGGCCGGGGAGCTGTTTTTT. The chain links TRBV7-2 to TRBJ2-2; D might be TRBD2 (6 bases). Looked up from germline, CDR1 is SGHTA and CDR2 is FQGNSA. The V gene lost 3 bases and the J gene lost 6 bases, with 11 bases spanning the gap. The length of the CDR3 is 14 residues.